One T cell receptor (beta chain) is described in this entry. This sample is part of a study of blood T cell repertoires in COVID-19. About the research overall: The United States, Italy and Spain provided the acute and convalescent COVID-19 samples. T cells, B-cell-depleted T cells, or PBMCs provided the cDNA or gDNA that served as material.

Germline CDR1 reads LNHDA; CDR2 reads SQIVND (reference sequence). J lost 3 bases, V lost 4 bases, and 9 bases had no gene match. CDR3 length: 15 residues. Per the original methods: It was from reference gene primer amplification that nucleated cell counts were estimated. Assay: immunoSEQ multiplex PCR; the TCRdb copy retains only in-frame clones and omits some. V, J and clone size were drawn from that table, and D and trimming were deduced from the DNA. The table lists 210,000 or so clones, about 90% of them singletons. V and J are TRBV19 and TRBJ2-7; 7 bases agree with TRBD1. The sample was peripheral blood. The origin of this receptor is a man aged 40-50 years with active or convalescent COVID-19. The CDR3, as DNA: TGTGCCAGTAGTAGGACCGGGACAGTGATCTACGAGCAGTACTTC. Translation: CASSRTGTVIYEQYF.